This section outlines one T cell receptor beta chain sequence together with its context. It has no known antigen specificity. Base qualities are not provided; no much larger clone lies one nucleotide away. The immunoSEQ Assay was used to sequence TCRbeta CDR3 regions. After extraction, genomic DNA underwent amplification by bias-controlled multiplex PCR, followed by high-throughput sequencing. The study's own analysis went as follows. To quantify the absolute abundance of every unique TCRbeta CDR3 region, sequences were collapsed and filtered. Usable DNA was measured by amplifying reference genes present in all nucleated cells, and TCRbeta template counts were normalized to that usable DNA to estimate T cell fraction. Repertoire TCRs were annotated as SARS-CoV-2-specific when V gene, CDR3 amino acid sequence and J gene were exactly matched to a known reactive TCR set. MIRA supplied the reference SARS-CoV-2 TCR set, which was filtered for enrichment in COVID-19-positive ImmuneCODE repertoires so that public or cross-reactive TCRs were removed. Drawing on the MIRA antigens, annotated TCRs were analysed further at the level of specific ORF or position within ORF. Breadth was defined as annotated unique rearrangements over total unique productive rearrangements; depth was the summed frequency of those rearrangements. Two-sided Wilcoxon rank-sum tests were applied when comparing TCR breadth between groups. Imported from immuneACCESS, the table was reduced by TCRdb to in-frame sequences with V and J called. These copies leave out some clones; in studies compared against another copy, an unresolved V gene accounts for under half, and the cause of the remainder is not known. The DNA was the basis for D and trimming; V, J and clone size are from that table. This sample holds about 280,000 clones; around 87% were observed only once. Approximately 3.4% of the sample is in the top ten clones.

The data belong to a study of Ad26.COV2.S vaccination and SARS-CoV-2 variants (dated by TCRdb to about 2021). About the full investigation: Vaccine-arm donors came from COV1001, a multicentre, randomized, double-blind, placebo-controlled phase I-IIa trial of Ad26.COV2.S in healthy adults. Dosing of Ad26.COV2.S was intramuscular, at either 5x10^10 or 1x10^11 viral particles, delivered as one shot or as two shots spaced 56 days apart. TCRbeta repertoire sequencing was used to assess the specificity and breadth of SARS-CoV-2-reactive T cell receptors after Ad26.COV2.S vaccination. The TCR-sequenced set comprised around 30 samples: some 19 Ad26.COV2.S vaccine recipients, 5 placebo recipients and 8 SARS-CoV-2 convalescent individuals. Trial participants were randomized into five groups of five, in which low-dose or high-dose Ad26.COV2.S was given once or twice, or placebo was given on both occasions. Throughout the experiments and outcome assessment, investigators stayed blinded to trial group allocation.

Between the V and J ends, shortened by 4 bases and 0 bases respectively, the junction contains 13 bases. The germline V gene encodes CDR1 SGHDT and CDR2 YYEEEE. Including cysteine and phenylalanine, the CDR3 has 15 amino acids. The kept DNA is CDR3 alone, 45 bases in frame from the first base. The treatment or condition label for this specimen denotes: around 19 received Ad26.COV2.S at low or high dose, single or two shots; about 5 received placebo; per-sample allocation not given. Repertoires of vaccine and placebo recipients were sequenced from samples taken on day 63 after the first injection. Between 29 July and 7 August 2020, Cohort 1b enrolled some 25 adults aged 18-55 years at one site in Boston, USA. Ad26.COV2.S was a replication-incompetent adenovirus type 26 vector that expressed a prefusion-stabilized SARS-CoV-2 spike protein derived from the original Wuhan strain. The paper's findings and limits, for the study overall: According to the authors, total T cell responses may have been underestimated by the TCR breadth and depth analyses. The study was not powered for comparison of responses between vaccine doses or regimens. Spike-specific TCR breadth was higher in Ad26.COV2.S recipients than in placebo recipients (P = 0.0014). Substantial breadth of spike-specific CD8+ and CD4+ T cell responses was reported after vaccination. Vaccine and placebo recipients had comparable non-spike TCR breadth, which fits with the vaccine containing only spike.

This chain joins TRBV5-6 to TRBJ1-2, with TRBD1 perhaps the D gene, on 5 matching bases. The clonotype comes from a person aged 18-65 years who received the Ad26.COV2.S COVID-19 vaccine or a placebo. The sequencing here drew on peripheral blood, taken in a trial of Ad26.COV2.S vaccine versus placebo. The CDR3 reads CASSPGRRANYGYTF. The bases are TGTGCCAGCAGCCCGGGACGAAGAGCTAACTATGGCTACACCTTC.